This TCR beta chain was retrieved from a study of shared clonotypes between healthy human individuals. Regarding the study as a whole: Estimated clonotype richness was generally higher in naive than memory subsets. Sorted-subset samples were not fully sequenced, rarefaction indicated. Across a few donors, naive CD4 shared around 5.4%, naive CD8 over 3%, memory CD4 approximately 2.5%, memory CD8 more than 0.35%.

Points on this clone: The antigen is undetermined.

The authors loaded around 200 ng DNA, approximately 30,000 T cell genomes, into sorted-subset replicate PCRs. The method was immunoSEQ multiplex PCR; TCRdb's version includes in-frame clones alone and lacks a portion of them. The table has 980,000 or so clones, roughly 72% seen once; the top ten hold about 1.5%. V was trimmed by 4 bases and J by 6 bases, leaving 10 bases between them. This CDR3 is 13 amino acids long. Looked up from germline, CDR1 is SNHLY and CDR2 is FYNNEI. This receptor was identified in a man aged 18 to 30 in good health. The sequencing input was memory CD4+ T cells sorted from blood. Subset here: CD45RA-negative fraction. J is TRBJ2-1 and V is TRBV2; D is perhaps TRBD1 (6 bases). The CDR3 sequence: CASSVGQSNEQFF. The CDR3 DNA sequence: TGTGCCAGCAGTGTCGGACAGTCCAATGAGCAGTTCTTC.